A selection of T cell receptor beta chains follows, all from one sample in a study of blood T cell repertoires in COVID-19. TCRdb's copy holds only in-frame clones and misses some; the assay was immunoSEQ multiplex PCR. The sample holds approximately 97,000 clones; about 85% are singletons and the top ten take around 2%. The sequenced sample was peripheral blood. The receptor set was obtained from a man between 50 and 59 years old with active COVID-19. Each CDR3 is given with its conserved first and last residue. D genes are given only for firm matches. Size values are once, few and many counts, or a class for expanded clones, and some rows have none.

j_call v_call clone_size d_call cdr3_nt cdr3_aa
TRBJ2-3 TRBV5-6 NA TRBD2 TGTGCCAGCAGCTTTAGCGGGACCGAATACACAGATACGCAGTATTTT CASSFSGTEYTDTQYF
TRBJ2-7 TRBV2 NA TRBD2 TGTGCCAGCAGTGAGAGGCTAGCGGGGGCATTCCTGCTGGAGCAGTACTTC CASSERLAGAFLLEQYF
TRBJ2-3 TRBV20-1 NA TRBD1 TGCAGTGCTACTGAACAGGGGTCTACGCAGTATTTT CSATEQGSTQYF
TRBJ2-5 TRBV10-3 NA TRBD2 TGTGCCATCAGTTCTCCGGGGGGTGGAGAGACCCAGTACTTC CAISSPGGGETQYF
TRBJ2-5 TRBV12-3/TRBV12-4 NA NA TGTGCCAGTGGGCGGGGGCCTGAAGAGACCCAGTACTTC CASGRGPEETQYF
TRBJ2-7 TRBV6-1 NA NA TGTGCCAGCAGTGAAGAGTGGGCAGAGACCTACGAGCAGTACTTC CASSEEWAETYEQYF
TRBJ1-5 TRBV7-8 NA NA TGTGCCAGCAGCACATCGGACGGGAATAGCAATCAGCCCCAGCATTTT CASSTSDGNSNQPQHF
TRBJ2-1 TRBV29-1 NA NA TGCAGCGTTGAAGATAGGAGCGGTAACGGGTACAATGAGCAGTTCTTC CSVEDRSGNGYNEQFF
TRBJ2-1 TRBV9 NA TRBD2 TGTGCCAGCACCCTGCCGGGACTAGCGGGGGGGGCGGGGAATGAGCAGTTCTTC CASTLPGLAGGAGNEQFF
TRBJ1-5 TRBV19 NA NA TGTGCCAGTAGTATCCAGGGAGGGAATCAGCCCCAGCATTTT CASSIQGGNQPQHF
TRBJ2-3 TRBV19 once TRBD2 TGTGCCAGTATAGCGGGGGACACAGATACGCAGTATTTT CASIAGDTDTQYF
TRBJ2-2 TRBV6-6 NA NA TGTGCCAGCACCCCCCATGAGGGCGGGGAGCTGTTTTTT CASTPHEGGELFF
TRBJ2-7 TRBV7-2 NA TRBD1 TGTGCCAGCAGCTTGGGACAGGCGAGCTCCTACGAGCAGTACTTC CASSLGQASSYEQYF
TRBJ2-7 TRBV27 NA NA TGTGCCAGCAGTTCCCCAGCCCGAAAACCGGGGGAGCAGTACTTC CASSSPARKPGEQYF
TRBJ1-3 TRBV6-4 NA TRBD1 TGTGCCAGCAGTGACTCGAACAGGGGCTGGGCTGGAAACACCATATATTTT CASSDSNRGWAGNTIYF
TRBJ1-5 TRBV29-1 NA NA TGCAGCGTGACCCTGGACAGTTCCAATCAGCCCCAGCATTTT CSVTLDSSNQPQHF
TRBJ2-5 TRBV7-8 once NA TGTGCCAGCAGGAGAGCAGAGACCCAGTACTTC CASRRAETQYF
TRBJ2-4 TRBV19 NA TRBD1 TGTGCCAGTAGTATGCCAGGGGGCAGGGTGGGCATTCAGTACTTC CASSMPGGRVGIQYF
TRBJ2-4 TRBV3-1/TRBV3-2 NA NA TGTGCCAGCAGCTTACAACCGGGACAACAAGTTCAGTACTTC CASSLQPGQQVQYF
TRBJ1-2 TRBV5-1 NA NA TGCGCCAGCAGCTTGGCCGGTAATATGGGCTACACCTTC CASSLAGNMGYTF
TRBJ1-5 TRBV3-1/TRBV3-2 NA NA TGTGCCAGCAGCCAAGCCCAGGATAGTCAGCCCCAGCATTTT CASSQAQDSQPQHF
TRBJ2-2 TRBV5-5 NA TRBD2 TGTGCCAGCAGCCCCAGGACTAGCGGGGGGACGGGGGAGCTGTTTTTT CASSPRTSGGTGELFF
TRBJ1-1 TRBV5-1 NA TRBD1 TGCGCCAGCAGCCTGGACAGGGAAGCTTTCTTT CASSLDREAFF
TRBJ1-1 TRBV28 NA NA TGTGCCAGCAGAGGACAGAGACCGAACACTGAAGCTTTCTTT CASRGQRPNTEAFF
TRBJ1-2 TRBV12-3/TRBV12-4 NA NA TGTGCCAGCAGTTTTACAGGCTATGGCTACACCTTC CASSFTGYGYTF
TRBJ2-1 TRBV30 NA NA TGTGCCCGGAGAGGGGGATTCCTCAATGAGCAGTTCTTC CARRGGFLNEQFF
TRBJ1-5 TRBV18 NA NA TGTGCCAGCTCACCACTCCCCAGGGGCAATCAGCCCCAGCATTTT CASSPLPRGNQPQHF
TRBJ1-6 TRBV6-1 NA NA TGTGCCAGCAGTGAAGAGCGGGGTGGGTCACCCCTCCACTTT CASSEERGGSPLHF
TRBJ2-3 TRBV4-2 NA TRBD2 TGTGCCAGCAGCCAAGGGTCGACTAGCGGCACAGATACGCAGTATTTT CASSQGSTSGTDTQYF
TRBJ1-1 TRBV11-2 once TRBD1 TGTGCCAGCAGTCCTATCCGGGACAGGAACACTGAAGCTTTCTTT CASSPIRDRNTEAFF
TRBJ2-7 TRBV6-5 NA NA TGTGCCAGCAGTTACTCGGGTCAGGGGCTCTCCTACGAGCAGTACTTC CASSYSGQGLSYEQYF
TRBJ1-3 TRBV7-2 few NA TGTGCCAGCAGCTTAGTTGCTGCGGGAAACACCATATATTTT CASSLVAAGNTIYF
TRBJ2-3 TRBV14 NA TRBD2 TGTGCCAGCAGCCTATTTCGCGGGGGGGACACAGATACGCAGTATTTT CASSLFRGGDTDTQYF
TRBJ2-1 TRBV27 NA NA TGTGCCAGCACGAATGAGCAGTTCTTC CASTNEQFF
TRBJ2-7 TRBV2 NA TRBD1 TGTGCCAGCAGCACCGGGACAGGGGGCGGATACGAGCAGTACTTC CASSTGTGGGYEQYF
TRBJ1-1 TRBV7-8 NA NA TGTGCCAGCAGCTTAGCTGGGACACAGAACACTGAAGCTTTCTTT CASSLAGTQNTEAFF
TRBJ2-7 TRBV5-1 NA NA TGCGCCAGCAGCCCCGGGCCGGGAACCTACGAGCAGTACTTC CASSPGPGTYEQYF
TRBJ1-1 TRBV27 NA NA TGTGCCAGCAGTCCAATCAACAGGGTGGGGACTGAAGCTTTCTTT CASSPINRVGTEAFF
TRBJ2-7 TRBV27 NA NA TGTGCCAGCAGTTCCGCCCCCTACCGGGACTCCTTCTCCACCGAGCAGTACTTC CASSSAPYRDSFSTEQYF
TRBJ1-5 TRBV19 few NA TGTGCCAGTAGTGCCTCACGGGGTCAGCCCCAGCATTTT CASSASRGQPQHF
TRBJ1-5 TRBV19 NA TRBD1 TGTGCCAGTAGCCCCTCGACAGGGGGTATGCCCCAGCATTTT CASSPSTGGMPQHF
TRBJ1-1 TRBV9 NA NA TGTGCCAGCAGCGATCGGAGCGGGGGAGTGAACACTGAAGCTTTCTTT CASSDRSGGVNTEAFF
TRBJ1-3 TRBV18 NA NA TGTGCCAGCTCAGGGCAGGCAAGCTCTGGAAACACCATATATTTT CASSGQASSGNTIYF
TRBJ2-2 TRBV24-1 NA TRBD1 TGTGCCACCAGTGATCCACAGGGGGCGGAAGGGGAGCTGTTTTTT CATSDPQGAEGELFF
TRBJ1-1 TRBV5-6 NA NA TGTGCCAGCAGCTTGGGCCCTCAGGGGAACACTGAAGCTTTCTTT CASSLGPQGNTEAFF
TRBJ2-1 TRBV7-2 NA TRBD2 TGTGCCAGCAGCTCCGGGGAAAGCGGGAGCCGCGACAATGAGCAGTTCTTC CASSSGESGSRDNEQFF
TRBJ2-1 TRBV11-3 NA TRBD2 TGTGCCAGCAGCTTAGCTAGCGGGGGGGCAAATGAGCAGTTCTTC CASSLASGGANEQFF
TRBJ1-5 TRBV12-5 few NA TGTGCTAGTGGTTTGGTACGCGGGAACCATCAGCCCCAGCATTTT CASGLVRGNHQPQHF